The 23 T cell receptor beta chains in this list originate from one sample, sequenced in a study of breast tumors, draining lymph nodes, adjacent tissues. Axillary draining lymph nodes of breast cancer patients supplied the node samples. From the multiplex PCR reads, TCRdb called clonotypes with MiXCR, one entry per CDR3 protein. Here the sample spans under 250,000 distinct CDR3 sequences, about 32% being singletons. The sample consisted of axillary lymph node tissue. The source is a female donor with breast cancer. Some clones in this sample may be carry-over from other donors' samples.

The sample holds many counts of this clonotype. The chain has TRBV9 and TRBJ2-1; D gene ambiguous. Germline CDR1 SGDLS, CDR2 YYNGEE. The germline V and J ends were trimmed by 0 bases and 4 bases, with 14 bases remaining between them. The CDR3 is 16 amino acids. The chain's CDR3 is CASSVGVKPPYNEQFF. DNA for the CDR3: TGTGCCAGCAGCGTAGGAGTTAAACCCCCGTACAATGAGCAGTTCTTC.

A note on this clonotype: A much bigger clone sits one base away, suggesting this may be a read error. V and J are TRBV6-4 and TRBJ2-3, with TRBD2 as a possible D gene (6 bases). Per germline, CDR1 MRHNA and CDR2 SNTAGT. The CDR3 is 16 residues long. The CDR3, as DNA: TGTGCCGGCAGCCCGTTTAGCGGAGCTAGCACAGATACGCAGTATTTT. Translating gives CAGSPFSGASTDTQYF.

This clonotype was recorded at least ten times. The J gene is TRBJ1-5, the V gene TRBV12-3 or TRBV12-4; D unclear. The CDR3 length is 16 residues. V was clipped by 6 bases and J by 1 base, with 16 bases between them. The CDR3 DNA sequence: TGTGCCAGCAGCCTAGCCGGGAATCCAAGCAATCAGCCCCAGCATTTT. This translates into CASSLAGNPSNQPQHF.

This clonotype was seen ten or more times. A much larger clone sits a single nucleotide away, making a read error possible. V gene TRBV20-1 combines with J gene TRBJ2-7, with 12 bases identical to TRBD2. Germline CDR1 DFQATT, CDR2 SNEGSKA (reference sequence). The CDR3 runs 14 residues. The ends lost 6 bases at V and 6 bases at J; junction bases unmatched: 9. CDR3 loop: CSAPTSGRYSEQYF. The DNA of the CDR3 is TGCAGTGCACCGACTAGCGGGAGATACTCCGAGCAGTACTTC.

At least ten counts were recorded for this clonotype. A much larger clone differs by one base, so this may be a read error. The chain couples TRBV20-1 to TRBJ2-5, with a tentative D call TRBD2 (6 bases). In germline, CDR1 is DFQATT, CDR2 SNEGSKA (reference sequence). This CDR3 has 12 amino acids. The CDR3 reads CSVETRGETPYF. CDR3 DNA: TGCAGTGTTGAGACTAGAGGAGAGACCCCGTACTTC.

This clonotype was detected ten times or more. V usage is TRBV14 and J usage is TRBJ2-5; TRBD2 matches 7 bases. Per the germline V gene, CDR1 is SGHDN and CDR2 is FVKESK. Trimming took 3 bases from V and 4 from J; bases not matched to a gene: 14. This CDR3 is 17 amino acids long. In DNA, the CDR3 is TGTGCCAGCAGCCACGGCGTTTTAGCGGGCAGCCGAGAGACCCAGTACTTC. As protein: CASSHGVLAGSRETQYF.

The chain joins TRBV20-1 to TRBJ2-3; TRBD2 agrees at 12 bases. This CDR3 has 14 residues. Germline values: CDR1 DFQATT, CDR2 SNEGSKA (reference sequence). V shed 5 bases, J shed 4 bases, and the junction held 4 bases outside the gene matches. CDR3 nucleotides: TGCAGTGCTCGCCTAGCGGGAGGGCCAGATACGCAGTATTTT. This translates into CSARLAGGPDTQYF.

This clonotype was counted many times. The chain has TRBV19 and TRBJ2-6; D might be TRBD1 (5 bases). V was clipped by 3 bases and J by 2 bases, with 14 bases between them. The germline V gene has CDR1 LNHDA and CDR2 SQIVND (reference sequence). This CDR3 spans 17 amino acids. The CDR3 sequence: CASSIPTTDTGANVLTF. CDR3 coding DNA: TGTGCCAGTAGTATCCCCACGACAGATACTGGGGCCAACGTCCTGACTTTC.

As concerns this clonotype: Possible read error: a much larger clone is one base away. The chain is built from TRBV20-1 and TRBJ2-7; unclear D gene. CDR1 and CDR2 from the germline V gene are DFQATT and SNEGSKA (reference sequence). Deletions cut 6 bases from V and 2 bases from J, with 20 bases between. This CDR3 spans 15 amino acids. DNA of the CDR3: TGCAGTGCGACGGACCGGAGAGTTATAGCCTACGAGCAGTACTTC. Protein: CSATDRRVIAYEQYF.

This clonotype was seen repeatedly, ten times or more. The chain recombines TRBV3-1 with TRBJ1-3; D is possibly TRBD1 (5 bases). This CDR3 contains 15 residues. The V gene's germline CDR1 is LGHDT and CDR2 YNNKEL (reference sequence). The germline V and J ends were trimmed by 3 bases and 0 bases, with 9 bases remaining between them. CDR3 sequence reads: CASSQGVNSGNTIYF. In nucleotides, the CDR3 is TGTGCCAGCAGCCAGGGGGTGAACTCTGGAAACACCATATATTTT. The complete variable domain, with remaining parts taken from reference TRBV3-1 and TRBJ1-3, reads DTAVSQTPKYLVTQMGNDKSIKCEQNLGHDTMYWYKQDSKKFLKIMFSYNNKELIINETVPNRFSPKSPDKAHLNLHINSLELGDSAVYFCASSQGVNSGNTIYFGEGSWLTVV.

The CDR3 DNA reads TGCAGTGCAATCGATATACCCAGAAACATTCAGTACTTC. Its translation is CSAIDIPRNIQYF. The chain carries TRBV20-1 and TRBJ2-4; D call uncertain. The CDR3 spans 13 residues. Trimming stripped 6 bases from V and 6 bases from J, with 15 bases between. The germline CDR1 and CDR2 sequences are DFQATT and SNEGSKA (reference sequence).

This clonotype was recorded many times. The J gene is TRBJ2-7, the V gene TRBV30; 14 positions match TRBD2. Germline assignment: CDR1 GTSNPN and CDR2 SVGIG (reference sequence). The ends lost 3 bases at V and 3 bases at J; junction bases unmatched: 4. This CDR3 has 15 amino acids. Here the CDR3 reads CAWSPGTSGGYEQYF. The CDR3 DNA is TGTGCCTGGAGCCCCGGGACTAGCGGGGGCTACGAGCAGTACTTC.

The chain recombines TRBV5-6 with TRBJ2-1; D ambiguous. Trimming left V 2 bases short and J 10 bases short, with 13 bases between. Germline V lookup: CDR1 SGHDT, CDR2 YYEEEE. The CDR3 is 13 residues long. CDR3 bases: TGTGCCAGCAGCTTTAGTAGGGCGTGGGAGCAGTTCTTC. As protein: CASSFSRAWEQFF.

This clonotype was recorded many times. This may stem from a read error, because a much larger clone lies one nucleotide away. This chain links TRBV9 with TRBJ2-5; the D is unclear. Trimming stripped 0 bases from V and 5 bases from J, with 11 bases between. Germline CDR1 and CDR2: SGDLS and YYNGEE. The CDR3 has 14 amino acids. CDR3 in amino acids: CASSVEAEVETQYF. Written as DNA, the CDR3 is TGTGCCAGCAGCGTAGAGGCGGAAGTGGAGACCCAGTACTTC.

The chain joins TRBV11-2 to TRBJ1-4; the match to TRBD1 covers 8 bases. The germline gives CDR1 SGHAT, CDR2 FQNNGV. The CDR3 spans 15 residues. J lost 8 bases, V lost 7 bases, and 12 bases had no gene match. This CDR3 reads CASTKSGTGPEKLFF. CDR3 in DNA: TGTGCCAGCACCAAGAGCGGGACAGGACCAGAAAAACTGTTTTTT. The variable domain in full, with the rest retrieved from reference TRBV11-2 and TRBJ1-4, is EAGVAQSPRYKIIEKRQSVAFWCNPISGHATLYWYQQILGQGPKLLIQFQNNGVVDDSQLPKDRFSAERLKGVDSTLKIQPAKLEDSAVYLCASTKSGTGPEKLFFGSGTQLSVL.

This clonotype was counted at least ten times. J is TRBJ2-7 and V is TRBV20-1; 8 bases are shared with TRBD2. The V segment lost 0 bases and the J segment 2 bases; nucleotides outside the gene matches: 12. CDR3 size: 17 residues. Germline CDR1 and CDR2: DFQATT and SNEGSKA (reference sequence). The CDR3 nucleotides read TGCAGTGCTAGAGATTGGGTGGGACTAGTCGTGACCTACGAGCAGTACTTC. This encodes CSARDWVGLVVTYEQYF.

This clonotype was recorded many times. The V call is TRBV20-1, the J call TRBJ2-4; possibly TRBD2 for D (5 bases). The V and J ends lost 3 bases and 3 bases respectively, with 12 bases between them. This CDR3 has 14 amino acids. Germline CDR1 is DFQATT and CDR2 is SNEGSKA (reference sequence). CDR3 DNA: TGCAGTGCTAGTCCTGAGGGCGTCAAAAACATTCAGTACTTC. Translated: CSASPEGVKNIQYF.

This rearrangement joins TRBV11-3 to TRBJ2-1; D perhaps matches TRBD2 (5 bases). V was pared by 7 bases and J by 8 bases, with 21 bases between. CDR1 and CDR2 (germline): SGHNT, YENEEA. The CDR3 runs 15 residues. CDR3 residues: CASKDRSGSAYEQFF. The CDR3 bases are TGTGCCAGCAAAGATAGATCGGGTAGCGCCTATGAGCAGTTCTTC.

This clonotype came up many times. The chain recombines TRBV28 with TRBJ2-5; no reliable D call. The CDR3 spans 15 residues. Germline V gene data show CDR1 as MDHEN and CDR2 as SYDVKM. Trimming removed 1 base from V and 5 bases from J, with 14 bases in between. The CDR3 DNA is TGTGCCAGCAGTTTATTGAGCGCCGCCGGTGAGACCCAGTACTTC. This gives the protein CASSLLSAAGETQYF.

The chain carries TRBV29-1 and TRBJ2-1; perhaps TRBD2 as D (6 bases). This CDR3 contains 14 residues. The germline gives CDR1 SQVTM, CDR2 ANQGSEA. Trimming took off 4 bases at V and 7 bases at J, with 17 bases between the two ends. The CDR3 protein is CSVGSGRSGNEQFF. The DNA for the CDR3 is TGCAGCGTTGGAAGTGGGAGGTCTGGGAATGAGCAGTTCTTC.

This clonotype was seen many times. The CDR3 reads CASSYDWRDSPLHF. CDR3 DNA: TGTGCCAGCAGTTACGACTGGAGGGATTCACCCCTCCACTTT. The V and J genes are TRBV6-6 and TRBJ1-6; no clear D. Trimming stripped 2 bases from V and 8 bases from J, with 10 bases between. Germline V gene sequence: CDR1 MNHNY, CDR2 SVGAGI (reference sequence). This CDR3 has 14 residues.

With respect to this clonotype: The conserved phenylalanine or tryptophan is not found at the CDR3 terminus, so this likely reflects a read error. The CDR3: CASSLDSGDRGYEQYL. DNA for the CDR3: TGTGCCAGCAGCTTAGATAGCGGGGACAGGGGCTACGAGCAGTACCTC. The chain joins TRBV11-3 to TRBJ2-7; TRBD1 agrees at 10 bases. Trimming at V came to 0 bases and at J to 3 bases, leaving 5 bases not matched to a gene. This CDR3 is 16 amino acids long. CDR1 is SGHNT, CDR2 YENEEA, per germline.

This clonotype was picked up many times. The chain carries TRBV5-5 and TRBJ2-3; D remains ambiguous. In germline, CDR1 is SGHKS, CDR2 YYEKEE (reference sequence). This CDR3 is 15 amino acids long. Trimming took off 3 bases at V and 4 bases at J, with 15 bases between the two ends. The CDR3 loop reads CASSSRLLISDTQYF. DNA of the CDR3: TGTGCCAGCAGCTCCCGGCTCCTCATATCAGATACGCAGTATTTT.